This note documents a single TCR beta chain sequence. V lost 5 bases to trimming and J lost 0 bases, with 6 bases between them. CDR1 is MGHDK, CDR2 SYGVNS, per germline. This CDR3 contains 13 residues. The sample originates from a study of high-grade serous ovarian cancer treatment subgroups. Tumor samples were obtained before definitive surgery or chemotherapy. Data came from immunoSEQ multiplex PCR; TCRdb stores just in-frame clones and leaves some out. The table has 4,500 or so clones, approximately 85% seen once. Sequencing used tumor tissue. The receptor was isolated from a human donor with high-grade serous ovarian cancer. V and J are TRBV25-1 and TRBJ2-3; D is ambiguous. CDR3 DNA sequence: TGTGCCAGCAGTTTGGCCAGCACAGATACGCAGTATTTT. Its translation: CASSLASTDTQYF.